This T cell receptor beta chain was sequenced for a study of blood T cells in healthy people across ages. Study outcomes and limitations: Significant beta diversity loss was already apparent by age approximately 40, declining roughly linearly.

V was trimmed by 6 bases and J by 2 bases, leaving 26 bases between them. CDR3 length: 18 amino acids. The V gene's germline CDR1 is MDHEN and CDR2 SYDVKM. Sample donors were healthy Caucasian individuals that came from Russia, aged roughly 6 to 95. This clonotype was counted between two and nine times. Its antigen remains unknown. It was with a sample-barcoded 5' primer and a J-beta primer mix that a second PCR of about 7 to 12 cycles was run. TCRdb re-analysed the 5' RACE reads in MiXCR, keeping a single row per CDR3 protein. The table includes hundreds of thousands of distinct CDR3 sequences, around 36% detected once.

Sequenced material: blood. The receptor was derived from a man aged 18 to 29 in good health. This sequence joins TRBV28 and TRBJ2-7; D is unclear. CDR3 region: CASSPTPFRAISTYEQYF. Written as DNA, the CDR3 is TGTGCCAGCAGCCCTACCCCCTTCCGGGCCATCTCGACCTACGAGCAGTACTTC.